This section outlines one T cell receptor beta chain sequence together with its context. Antigen unknown. A much bigger clone sits one base away, suggesting this may be a read error. The data are from a study of shared clonotypes between healthy human individuals. Study-level results: Sharing across four donors was seen in 4.5% to 5.5% of naive CD4 clonotypes.

This CDR3 region has 15 residues. With V trimmed by 1 base and J by 1 base, 0 bases remained unmatched. Germline lookup yields CDR1 MNHNS and CDR2 SASEGT. Some clones are missing from TCRdb's copy, which holds only in-frame ones; the method was immunoSEQ multiplex PCR. The table lists 90,000 to 150,000 clones, 68% of them singletons. The chain joins TRBV6-1 to TRBJ2-3, with 9 positions matching TRBD2. Input material: memory CD8+ T cells sorted from blood. Subset described: CD45RO+ cells pooled with CCR7-negative TemRA cells. This sequence originates from a woman in her twenties or thirties in good health. CDR3 in DNA: TGTGCCAGCAGTGAAGGGACTAGCGGCACAGATACGCAGTATTTT. As protein: CASSEGTSGTDTQYF.